This TCR beta chain was found in a study of blood T cell repertoires in COVID-19. Looking at the study overall: COVID-19 samples, acute and convalescent, were from the United States, Italy and Spain.

The protocol was immunoSEQ multiplex PCR, while the TCRdb copy is restricted to in-frame clones and leaves out a portion. This repertoire shows about 120,000 clones, roughly 78% found once; its top ten account for approximately 16%. Germline CDR1 SGHKS, CDR2 YYEKEE (reference sequence). Trimming left V 1 base short and J 2 bases short, with 7 bases between. The CDR3 is 13 amino acids. The receptor's source is a man aged 60 to 69 with active or convalescent COVID-19. The sample was peripheral blood. The chain uses TRBV5-5 and TRBJ2-7; D unclear. The CDR3 is CASSLSVTYEQYF. The CDR3 nucleotides read TGTGCCAGCAGCTTGTCAGTGACCTACGAGCAGTACTTC. Complete variable domain (other parts from reference TRBV5-5 and TRBJ2-7): DAGVTQSPTHLIKTRGQQVTLRCSPISGHKSVSWYQQVLGQGPQFIFQYYEKEERGRGNFPDRFSARQFPNYSSELNVNALLLGDSALYLCASSLSVTYEQYFGPGTRLTVT.